The 29 T cell receptor beta chains listed next were all sequenced from one sample in a study of patients and donors after allogeneic stem cell transplantation. A single record per CDR3 protein comes from TCRdb applying MiXCR to the RT-PCR reads. This table holds 800,000 to 1,000,000 distinct CDR3 sequences, over 15% found once. Sequences were obtained from blood, either unsorted or a sorted T cell fraction (not recorded which). These TCRs come from a human donor who was either an allogeneic HSCT recipient or a stem cell or donor lymphocyte infusion donor (not recorded which). It is not recorded whose cells these are; they may come from a transplant donor.

In this sample, this clonotype turned up a few times. The chain combines TRBV12-3 or TRBV12-4 with TRBJ2-1; TRBD2 aligns across 11 bases. After removal of 7 bases from V and 8 bases from J, the junction contained 10 bases not matched to a gene. CDR3 length: 15 amino acids. CDR3 sequence: CASTLLAGEPHEQFF. CDR3 DNA: TGTGCCAGCACCCTACTAGCGGGAGAACCGCATGAGCAGTTCTTC.

This clonotype appeared a few times. The chain employs TRBV7-2 and TRBJ2-1; 10 bases align to TRBD2. The CDR3 is 15 residues long. The V and J ends lost 5 bases and 8 bases, in that order; junction bases with no gene match: 9. Germline V gene sequence: CDR1 SGHTA, CDR2 FQGNSA. The chain's CDR3 is CASSPSASGRDEQFF. CDR3 DNA: TGTGCCAGCAGCCCATCGGCTAGCGGGAGAGATGAGCAGTTCTTC. The complete variable domain, with remaining parts taken from reference TRBV7-2 and TRBJ2-1, reads GAGVSQSPSNKVTEKGKDVELRCDPISGHTALYWYRQSLGQGLEFLIYFQGNSAPDKSGLPSDRFSAERTGGSVSTLTIQRTQQEDSAVYLCASSPSASGRDEQFFGPGTRLTVL.

In this sample, this clonotype turned up a few times. The gene calls are TRBV10-3 and TRBJ1-1; 7 nucleotides match TRBD1. The germline gives CDR1 ENHRY, CDR2 SYGVKD. The CDR3 consists of 13 residues. V trimming: 7 bases; J trimming: 3 bases; junction bases outside the gene matches: 5. The CDR3 reads CAIMTGQYTEAFF. In DNA, the CDR3 is TGTGCCATCATGACGGGACAGTACACTGAAGCTTTCTTT.

The rearrangement joins TRBV12-3 or TRBV12-4 to TRBJ2-3; D unclear. The CDR3 extends over 15 amino acids. The ends were cut back, 6 bases at V and 6 bases at J, with 19 bases in the middle. The CDR3 loop is CASRNSVSPWDTQYF. For the CDR3, the DNA is TGTGCCAGCAGGAACTCGGTCTCTCCCTGGGATACGCAGTATTTT.

This clonotype was seen more than once but under ten times. The chain couples TRBV24-1 to TRBJ2-2; D is undetermined. CDR3 length: 14 residues. Trimming left V 7 bases short and J 4 bases short, with 12 bases between. Germline values: CDR1 KGHDR, CDR2 SFDVKD. Here the CDR3 reads CATRAGPITGELFF. The CDR3 coding sequence is TGTGCCACCAGGGCCGGACCCATCACCGGGGAGCTGTTTTTT.

This clonotype appeared a few times. The genes are TRBV5-1 and TRBJ2-3; D is perhaps TRBD1 (6 bases). Looked up from germline, CDR1 is SGHRS and CDR2 is YFSETQ. The CDR3 is 15 residues long. V dropped 4 bases and J dropped 2 bases, with 14 bases sitting between them. CDR3: CASSPTGSLTDTQYF. DNA for the CDR3: TGCGCCAGCAGCCCAACAGGGTCCCTCACAGATACGCAGTATTTT.

CDR3 in DNA: TGTGCCACCAGTGTAACGTACACCGGGGAGCTGTTTTTT. This encodes CATSVTYTGELFF. V is TRBV24-1 and J is TRBJ2-2; D ambiguous. Trimming took off 5 bases at V and 3 bases at J, with 6 bases between the two ends. This CDR3 contains 13 residues. Germline V lookup: CDR1 KGHDR, CDR2 SFDVKD.

This clonotype was observed at least ten times. This chain connects TRBV4-2 to TRBJ2-7; TRBD2 matches 9 bases. J lost 2 bases, V lost 0 bases, and 2 bases had no gene match. Germline V gene sequence: CDR1 LGHNA, CDR2 YNFKEQ. The CDR3 totals 15 residues. CDR3 residues: CASSQEAGGTYEQYF. For the CDR3, the DNA is TGTGCCAGCAGCCAAGAGGCGGGAGGGACCTACGAGCAGTACTTC.

This clonotype was recorded at least ten times. The J gene is TRBJ2-3, the V gene TRBV10-3, with D possibly TRBD1 on 5 matching bases. This CDR3 has 15 amino acids. Trimming removed 3 bases at V and 1 base at J, with 11 bases between. Germline V gives CDR1 ENHRY, CDR2 SYGVKD. CDR3 nucleotides: TGTGCCATCAGTGAATCCGTGGGGCGCACAGATACGCAGTATTTT. Translated, it gives CAISESVGRTDTQYF.

This clonotype appeared a few times. The chain employs TRBV10-3 and TRBJ1-2; 7 positions match TRBD1. The J segment lost 7 bases and the V segment lost 5 bases, leaving 4 bases of the junction unmatched. Germline CDR1 ENHRY, CDR2 SYGVKD. The CDR3 length is 12 residues. This CDR3 is CAISRQGRGYTF. For the CDR3, the DNA is TGTGCCATCAGTCGACAGGGCCGTGGCTACACCTTC.

At least ten counts were recorded for this clonotype. The chain joins TRBV7-8 to TRBJ1-2; D is undetermined. The CDR3 is made up of 13 amino acids. The germline CDR1 and CDR2 sequences are SGHVS and FQNEAQ. V was trimmed by 5 bases and J by 8 bases, leaving 15 bases between them. The CDR3, as DNA: TGTGCCAGCAGCCTGGACGGGGTAGGAGGCTACACCTTC. Amino acid sequence: CASSLDGVGGYTF.

This clonotype has just a few counts. The rearrangement joins TRBV10-3 to TRBJ2-1, with D unclear. Per germline, CDR1 ENHRY and CDR2 SYGVKD. CDR3 size: 15 residues. V was shortened by 3 bases and J by 5 bases, with 14 bases between the two germline ends. The CDR3: CAISDNRLLNNEQFF. In nucleotides, the CDR3 is TGTGCCATCAGTGACAACCGGCTGCTCAACAATGAGCAGTTCTTC.

The chain joins TRBV19 to TRBJ1-1; no definite D call. CDR3 length: 14 amino acids. In germline, CDR1 is LNHDA, CDR2 SQIVND (reference sequence). The V gene lost 3 bases and the J gene lost 4 bases, with 12 bases spanning the gap. The CDR3 is CASSIADVGTEAFF. The CDR3 nucleotides read TGTGCCAGTAGTATCGCTGATGTGGGCACTGAAGCTTTCTTT.

The rearrangement uses TRBV6-4 and TRBJ2-3; 10 bases fit TRBD2. Unmatched junction bases numbered 3, after V lost 3 bases and J lost 3 bases. The CDR3 extends over 15 amino acids. Looked up from germline, CDR1 is MRHNA and CDR2 is SNTAGT. This CDR3 reads CASSELSGRTDTQYF. The CDR3 region has the DNA TGTGCCAGCAGTGAACTTAGCGGGAGGACAGATACGCAGTATTTT.

The chain combines TRBV12-5 with TRBJ2-3; no clear D gene. Germline-derived CDR1 and CDR2 are LGHNT and FRNRAP. This CDR3 region has 15 residues. V was shortened by 3 bases and J by 4 bases, with 14 bases between the two germline ends. As DNA, the CDR3 is TGTGCTAGTGGTTTTGGCTCATCAGGCGCAGATACGCAGTATTTT. Translation: CASGFGSSGADTQYF.

The rearrangement uses TRBV11-2 and TRBJ2-3; no clear D gene. Germline-derived CDR1 and CDR2 are SGHAT and FQNNGV. V was shortened by 6 bases and J by 0 bases, with 13 bases between the two germline ends. This CDR3 spans 15 amino acids. CDR3 in amino acids: CASRRNPRSTDTQYF. CDR3 DNA: TGTGCCAGCAGGCGAAACCCGAGAAGCACAGATACGCAGTATTTT.

This clonotype has just a few counts. The chain combines TRBV20-1 with TRBJ2-7; D is uncertain. Germline values: CDR1 DFQATT, CDR2 SNEGSKA (reference sequence). The CDR3 totals 14 residues. The V end lost 6 bases, the J end lost 2 bases, and 17 bases lay between the germline ends. The CDR3 here is CSAPDERGPYEQYF. The DNA of the CDR3 is TGCAGTGCACCGGACGAAAGAGGCCCCTACGAGCAGTACTTC.

This clonotype has a count of ten or more. V is TRBV7-8 and J is TRBJ2-7, with D unclear. Germline V lookup: CDR1 SGHVS, CDR2 FQNEAQ. The germline V and J ends were trimmed by 3 bases and 6 bases, with 18 bases remaining between them. This CDR3 spans 15 amino acids. CDR3 sequence reads: CASSFGPERRAEQYF. The DNA for the CDR3 is TGTGCCAGCAGCTTCGGGCCTGAACGGAGAGCCGAGCAGTACTTC.

The CDR3 coding sequence is TGCGCCAGCAGACCTGGGACTAGCGGGGGAAAAAACAATGAGCAGTTCTTC. Translated: CASRPGTSGGKNNEQFF. This sequence joins TRBV5-1 and TRBJ2-1; 14 positions agree with TRBD2. Germline trimming cut 5 bases from V and 5 bases from J; bases unmatched to any gene: 9. Germline CDR1 and CDR2: SGHRS and YFSETQ. This CDR3 is built from 17 residues.

The sample holds a few counts of this clonotype. This chain connects TRBV11-3 to TRBJ2-7; D possibly uses TRBD1 or TRBD2 (5 bases each). V dropped 5 bases and J dropped 3 bases, with 14 bases sitting between them. The CDR3 is made up of 14 amino acids. Germline CDR1 SGHNT, CDR2 YENEEA. In DNA, the CDR3 is TGTGCCAGCAGCCCCCCAGGGACCCTCTACGAGCAGTACTTC. Encoded protein: CASSPPGTLYEQYF.

The V gene is TRBV5-1, the J gene TRBJ1-2, with TRBD1 identical over 7 bases. Germline V gene lookup returns CDR1 SGHRS and CDR2 YFSETQ. CDR3 size: 15 residues. Losses at the gene ends were 5 bases for V and 1 base for J; bases not matched to a gene: 8. The chain's CDR3 is CASRGQLLFNYGYTF. The CDR3 nucleotides are TGCGCCAGCAGGGGACAGCTACTTTTTAACTATGGCTACACCTTC.

The J gene is TRBJ1-2, the V gene TRBV6-5; TRBD1 matches 10 bases. This CDR3 has 14 residues. The V gene's germline CDR1 is MNHEY and CDR2 SVGAGI. The ends lost 4 bases at V and 7 bases at J; junction bases unmatched: 6. The CDR3 DNA follows: TGTGCCAGCAGTTCACGGGACAGGGGAGGTGGCTACACCTTC. Protein product: CASSSRDRGGGYTF.

This clonotype came up a few times. The chain recombines TRBV28 with TRBJ2-3; TRBD2 matches at 14 bases. Unmatched junction bases numbered 3, after V lost 5 bases and J lost 5 bases. Germline V gene data show CDR1 as MDHEN and CDR2 as SYDVKM. This CDR3 comprises 15 residues. CDR3: CASSPGLAGEDTQYF. CDR3 DNA sequence: TGTGCCAGCAGTCCGGGACTAGCGGGGGAAGATACGCAGTATTTT.

This clonotype was observed a few times. The chain links TRBV24-1 to TRBJ2-1; D ambiguous. This CDR3 has 14 amino acids. CDR1 is KGHDR, CDR2 SFDVKD, per germline. V lost 4 bases, J lost 4 bases, and 10 bases lay in between. CDR3 sequence: CATSDQSDYNEQFF. CDR3 sequence (DNA): TGTGCCACCAGTGACCAGTCGGATTACAATGAGCAGTTCTTC.

This clonotype was counted a few times. This chain joins TRBV5-6 and TRBJ1-2; D call uncertain. V was shortened by 7 bases and J by 2 bases, with 9 bases between the two germline ends. From germline, CDR1 is SGHDT and CDR2 YYEEEE. CDR3 length: 12 residues. The DNA of the CDR3 is TGTGCCAGCCTCGCACTAAACTATGGCTACACCTTC. It specifies CASLALNYGYTF.

This clonotype was observed a few times. This chain connects TRBV5-6 to TRBJ2-1, with TRBD2 matching 11 bases. CDR3 size: 15 residues. The V and J ends lost 4 bases and 8 bases, in that order; junction bases with no gene match: 8. CDR1 and CDR2 (germline): SGHDT, YYEEEE. The CDR3: CASSQTLAGGDEQFF. The CDR3 DNA reads TGTGCCAGCAGCCAAACCCTAGCGGGAGGTGATGAGCAGTTCTTC.

This chain uses TRBV20-1 with TRBJ2-1; D uncertain. The germline V and J ends were trimmed by 5 bases and 4 bases, with 15 bases remaining between them. This CDR3 is built from 14 residues. The germline CDR1 and CDR2 sequences are DFQATT and SNEGSKA (reference sequence). The CDR3 DNA reads TGCAGTGCTCCCGACTTGAGCAATTACAATGAGCAGTTCTTC. It encodes CSAPDLSNYNEQFF.

The chain joins TRBV12-3 or TRBV12-4 to TRBJ2-7; 8 bases align to TRBD2. The CDR3 consists of 15 residues. V lost 6 bases to trimming and J lost 5 bases; unmatched junction nucleotides: 12. In DNA form, the CDR3 reads TGTGCCAGCAGCGAAACCCGGGGGGGCCGCGACGAGCAGTACTTC. This translates into CASSETRGGRDEQYF.

The chain couples TRBV3-1 to TRBJ1-2, with D possibly being TRBD1 (6 bases). This CDR3 contains 14 residues. The V end was cut by 1 base, the J end by 11 bases, with 17 bases between. Germline V CDR1 and CDR2: LGHDT, YNNKEL (reference sequence). The CDR3 region has the DNA TGTGCCAGCAGCCAAGGGCGGACAGCCGTGGAGTACACCTTC. Its protein is CASSQGRTAVEYTF.